Listed here are 14 T cell receptor beta chains from one sample, sequenced in a study of T cells in Graves' hyperthyroidism and ophthalmopathy. Authors of the study amplified TCR beta CDR3 regions from RNA transcripts. The primer set for the first-round RT-PCR of the TCR CDR3 was HTBI. One entry per CDR3 protein, called by TCRdb with MiXCR from the multiplex PCR reads. The table shows some 250,000 distinct CDR3 sequences, with about 15% occurring only once. Source material: blood. All receptors derive from a woman aged 40 to 49 with Graves' hyperthyroidism that later progressed to Graves' ophthalmopathy.

This clonotype was counted at least ten times. This rearrangement joins TRBV18 to TRBJ2-7; D remains unclear. V was shortened by 4 bases and J by 6 bases, with 16 bases between the two germline ends. CDR3 length equals 14 residues. Germline values: CDR1 KGHSH, CDR2 LQKENI. CDR3 bases: TGTGCCAGCTCACTCTCCCCCCCGCCGGCCGAGCAGTACTTC. Its translation is CASSLSPPPAEQYF.

This sequence joins TRBV18 and TRBJ2-4; 11 bases are shared with TRBD1. The length of the CDR3 is 15 residues. Germline V gene sequence: CDR1 KGHSH, CDR2 LQKENI. The V and J ends lost 4 bases and 8 bases, in that order; junction bases with no gene match: 7. CDR3 residues: CASSQDRGRIDIQYF. As DNA, the CDR3 is TGTGCCAGCTCACAGGACAGGGGGCGCATTGACATTCAGTACTTC.

This clonotype was counted at least ten times. This rearrangement joins TRBV9 to TRBJ2-3; D gene ambiguous. CDR1 SGDLS and CDR2 YYNGEE come from the germline V gene. V gave up 4 bases and J gave up 4 bases, with 16 bases separating them. The CDR3 is made up of 15 amino acids. The CDR3 loop is CASSPSGLTPDTQYF. CDR3 nucleotide sequence: TGTGCCAGCAGCCCATCCGGGCTCACGCCAGATACGCAGTATTTT. The complete variable domain, with remaining parts taken from reference TRBV9 and TRBJ2-3, reads DSGVTQTPKHLITATGQRVTLRCSPRSGDLSVYWYQQSLDQGLQFLIQYYNGEERAKGNILERFSAQQFPDLHSELNLSSLELGDSALYFCASSPSGLTPDTQYFGPGTRLTVL.

There are many counts of this clonotype. The chain couples TRBV10-3 to TRBJ2-7; tentatively, D is TRBD2 (6 bases). This CDR3 spans 15 amino acids. The V end was cut by 3 bases, the J end by 7 bases, with 19 bases between. CDR1 and CDR2 (germline): ENHRY, SYGVKD. Here the CDR3 reads CAISEGDLEAGEQYF. CDR3 coding DNA: TGTGCCATCAGTGAAGGGGACTTAGAGGCGGGGGAGCAGTACTTC.

This clonotype was picked up many times. CDR3 bases: TGTGCCAGCAGTTGGGGTGCGGGCCAAGAGACCCAGTACTTC. The encoded protein is CASSWGAGQETQYF. The V call is TRBV6-8, the J call TRBJ2-5; D is perhaps TRBD2 (5 bases). Trimming removed 4 bases from V and 1 base from J, with 10 bases in between. The germline CDR1 and CDR2 sequences are MNHGY and SAAAGT. This CDR3 contains 14 residues.

This clonotype has a count of ten or more. The chain has TRBV10-3 and TRBJ2-7; D gene ambiguous. This CDR3 has 11 residues. Trimming pared 11 bases from V and 6 bases from J, leaving 14 bases between. Per the germline V gene, CDR1 is ENHRY and CDR2 is SYGVKD. CDR3 nucleotides: TGTGCCTCTGGGATTGGTGGCGAGCAGTACTTC. Translated: CASGIGGEQYF.

This clonotype appeared many times. V and J are TRBV14 and TRBJ1-2; D uncertain. Germline values: CDR1 SGHDN, CDR2 FVKESK. Between the trimmed V and J ends, which lost 1 base and 4 bases, there was a span of 4 bases. The CDR3 is made up of 12 amino acids. This CDR3 is CASSQGPYGYTF. CDR3 sequence (DNA): TGTGCCAGCAGCCAAGGACCCTATGGCTACACCTTC.

This clonotype was recorded many times. The chain carries TRBV27 and TRBJ1-2, with D possibly matching TRBD1 (6 bases). The germline gives CDR1 MNHEY, CDR2 SMNVEV (reference sequence). The CDR3 sequence is 16 residues long. Trimming took off 5 bases at V and 0 bases at J, with 16 bases between the two ends. The CDR3 nucleotides read TGTGCCAGCAGTCCAAGGTGGACAGCTGCTAACTATGGCTACACCTTC. It specifies CASSPRWTAANYGYTF.

Ten or more counts support this clonotype. The chain joins TRBV3-1 to TRBJ1-6, with D unresolved. This CDR3 region has 13 residues. V was pared by 3 bases and J by 8 bases, with 8 bases between. Germline V gene data show CDR1 as LGHDT and CDR2 as YNNKEL (reference sequence). The CDR3 spells CASSHASHSPLHF. The CDR3 nucleotides read TGTGCCAGCAGCCACGCTTCGCATTCACCCCTCCACTTT.

J is TRBJ1-4 and V is TRBV16; D gene uncertain. The CDR3 length is 14 residues. The V and J ends lost 0 bases and 5 bases respectively, with 7 bases between them. Germline loops: CDR1 KGHSY, CDR2 FQNENV. CDR3 DNA: TGTGCCAGCAGCCAATCTTCGGGCAATGAAAAACTGTTTTTT. It yields the protein CASSQSSGNEKLFF.

This clonotype showed up many times. The chain employs TRBV18 and TRBJ2-2, with 10 nucleotides matching TRBD2. Germline V gene sequence: CDR1 KGHSH, CDR2 LQKENI. The CDR3 is made up of 17 amino acids. V shed 0 bases, J shed 5 bases, and the junction held 6 bases outside the gene matches. CDR3: CASSPPLAGERTGELFF. DNA of the CDR3: TGTGCCAGCTCACCACCTCTAGCGGGAGAGCGTACCGGGGAGCTGTTTTTT.

This clonotype was counted at least ten times. V is TRBV11-2 and J is TRBJ2-1, with TRBD1 as a possible D gene (5 bases). Germline-derived CDR1 and CDR2 are SGHAT and FQNNGV. This CDR3 is built from 12 residues. Trimming pared 0 bases from V and 15 bases from J, leaving 12 bases between. The CDR3 region has the DNA TGTGCCAGCAGCTTAGACAGGGTGAGGAGGTTCTTC. Translated: CASSLDRVRRFF.

This clonotype was recorded at least ten times. The chain recombines TRBV11-2 with TRBJ2-5, with D uncertain. Germline CDR1 SGHAT, CDR2 FQNNGV. V was trimmed by 3 bases and J by 0 bases, leaving 11 bases between them. The CDR3 totals 15 residues. The CDR3 coding sequence is TGTGCCAGCAGCTTCGGTAGGGATAACCAAGAGACCCAGTACTTC. This translates into CASSFGRDNQETQYF.

The V call is TRBV6-1, the J call TRBJ2-2, with unresolved D. V was cut by 7 bases and J by 1 base, with 7 bases left in between. The CDR3 totals 13 residues. Looked up from germline, CDR1 is MNHNS and CDR2 is SASEGT. CDR3 coding DNA: TGTGCCAGCAAATCGGAGAACACCGGGGAGCTGTTTTTT. Amino acids: CASKSENTGELFF.